These 21 T cell receptor beta chains came from one sample sequenced in a study of blood T cell repertoires in COVID-19. Sequenced by immunoSEQ multiplex PCR; TCRdb stores in-frame clones only, minus some. The sample holds about 380,000 clones, roughly 80% seen once. Sequencing was performed on peripheral blood. Receptor source: a human donor with acute or convalescent COVID-19. The donor label of this sample is uncertain.

This clone was detected once. CDR3 sequence reads: CSASSLSGGRSTTNEKLFF. As DNA, the CDR3 is TGCAGTGCTAGTAGCCTAAGCGGGGGGCGGTCGACAACTAATGAAAAACTGTTTTTT. The rearrangement uses TRBV20-1 and TRBJ1-4, with D tentatively TRBD1 (6 bases). V was pared by 3 bases and J by 0 bases, with 23 bases between. Germline V gene lookup returns CDR1 DFQATT and CDR2 SNEGSKA (reference sequence). The CDR3 is made up of 19 amino acids.

This clone was observed once. The V gene is TRBV15, the J gene TRBJ2-7; the D gene is possibly TRBD1 (6 bases). The germline CDR1 and CDR2 sequences are LNHNV and YYDKDF (reference sequence). The CDR3 is 14 amino acids. V lost 6 bases and J lost 6, with 18 bases in between. The CDR3 sequence: CATSTGLLRFEQYF. The CDR3 bases are TGTGCCACCAGTACAGGGTTGTTAAGGTTCGAGCAGTACTTC.

The rearrangement uses TRBV18 and TRBJ2-2; D possibly corresponds to TRBD1 (6 bases). V was pared by 1 base and J by 1 base, with 7 bases between. The CDR3 spans 15 residues. The germline V gene encodes CDR1 KGHSH and CDR2 LQKENI. CDR3: CASSPRQVNTGELFF. DNA for the CDR3: TGTGCCAGCTCACCACGACAGGTGAACACCGGGGAGCTGTTTTTT.

CDR3 protein: CASSRGSLSYEQYF. The CDR3 DNA sequence: TGTGCCAGCAGCCGAGGGTCACTCTCCTACGAGCAGTACTTC. The V call is TRBV5-6, the J call TRBJ2-7; D may be TRBD2 (5 bases). Trimming took off 4 bases at V and 0 bases at J, with 11 bases between the two ends. This CDR3 has 14 amino acids. Looked up from germline, CDR1 is SGHDT and CDR2 is YYEEEE.

CDR3 residues: CASSLFNRALGYTF. CDR3 coding DNA: TGTGCCAGCAGTTTATTCAACAGGGCTCTTGGCTACACCTTC. This chain joins TRBV28 and TRBJ1-2, with a possible D match to TRBD1 (6 bases). Per germline, CDR1 MDHEN and CDR2 SYDVKM. The ends were cut back, 1 base at V and 7 bases at J, with 13 bases in the middle. CDR3 length: 14 amino acids.

This rearrangement joins TRBV7-9 to TRBJ1-4, with D maybe TRBD1 (5 bases). The CDR3 contains 14 residues. The V gene lost 3 bases and the J gene lost 10 bases, with 15 bases spanning the gap. Germline CDR1 is SEHNR and CDR2 is FQNEAQ (reference sequence). The CDR3 sequence is CASSLGQGKGKLFF. For the CDR3, the DNA is TGTGCCAGCAGCTTGGGGCAGGGTAAAGGAAAACTGTTTTTT. The full variable domain, its missing parts supplied by reference TRBV7-9 and TRBJ1-4, is DTGVSQNPRHKITKRGQNVTFRCDPISEHNRLYWYRQTLGQGPEFLTYFQNEAQLEKSRLLSDRFSAERPKGSFSTLEIQRTEQGDSAMYLCASSLGQGKGKLFFGSGTQLSVL.

This clone was observed a handful of times. J is TRBJ1-2 and V is TRBV6-1; no clear D. Trimming cost V 2 bases and J 4 bases, with 5 bases left between them. CDR1 and CDR2 (germline): MNHNS, SASEGT. There are 12 residues in the CDR3. CDR3 sequence: CASSEKLYGYTF. CDR3 nucleotide sequence: TGTGCCAGCAGTGAAAAACTCTATGGCTACACCTTC.

The chain combines TRBV10-3 with TRBJ1-2; no clear D gene. Trimming removed 0 bases at V and 8 bases at J, with 4 bases between. The CDR3 runs 11 residues. The V gene's germline CDR1 is ENHRY and CDR2 SYGVKD. CDR3 in amino acids: CAISESRGYTF. The CDR3 coding sequence is TGTGCCATCAGTGAGTCGAGGGGCTACACCTTC.

V usage is TRBV5-1 and J usage is TRBJ1-4; 7 bases line up with TRBD1. The germline CDR1 and CDR2 sequences are SGHRS and YFSETQ. CDR3 length: 14 amino acids. V trimming: 3 bases; J trimming: 8 bases; junction bases outside the gene matches: 7. The CDR3: CASSSTGSREKLFF. The CDR3 coding sequence is TGCGCCAGCAGCTCGACAGGGTCAAGGGAAAAACTGTTTTTT.

The rearrangement links TRBV30 to TRBJ1-6, with D perhaps matching TRBD1 (5 bases). The CDR3 is 14 residues long. V shed 0 bases and J shed 5 bases, with 8 bases lying between them. Germline V lookup: CDR1 GTSNPN, CDR2 SVGIG (reference sequence). The CDR3 nucleotides read TGTGCCTGGAGTGTAGGACACCATAATTCACCCCTCCACTTT. It specifies CAWSVGHHNSPLHF.

The chain recombines TRBV7-8 with TRBJ2-3; 8 bases fit TRBD2. The germline CDR1 and CDR2 sequences are SGHVS and FQNEAQ. The CDR3 runs to 16 residues. V lost 3 bases to trimming and J lost 0 bases; unmatched junction nucleotides: 5. CDR3 nucleotides: TGTGCCAGCAGCTTGGGCGGGAGGACTAGCACAGATACGCAGTATTTT. Amino acid sequence: CASSLGGRTSTDTQYF.

This chain connects TRBV9 to TRBJ2-5; 9 bases line up with TRBD2. Germline CDR1 reads SGDLS; CDR2 reads YYNGEE. V gave up 0 bases and J gave up 0 bases; unmatched junction bases: 3. There are 16 residues in the CDR3. CDR3 loop: CASSVGLAGHQETQYF. The CDR3 bases are TGTGCCAGCAGCGTAGGTCTAGCGGGGCACCAAGAGACCCAGTACTTC.

This clone was seen a few times. The DNA for the CDR3 is TGTGCCAGCAGCCCGCTTGTCGGGGTTGGAAGTAACTATGGCTACACCTTC. The encoded protein is CASSPLVGVGSNYGYTF. J is TRBJ1-2 and V is TRBV7-9, with D uncertain. The CDR3 consists of 17 residues. The germline V gene has CDR1 SEHNR and CDR2 FQNEAQ (reference sequence). V lost 5 bases and J 1 base, leaving 20 bases between the germline ends.

The gene calls are TRBV5-1 and TRBJ2-3; the D is unclear. In germline, CDR1 is SGHRS, CDR2 YFSETQ. V shed 3 bases and J shed 2 bases, with 16 bases lying between them. The CDR3 has 16 residues. The CDR3 coding sequence is TGCGCCAGCAGCTCCGGAATCGACTCTTCCACAGATACGCAGTATTTT. Residues: CASSSGIDSSTDTQYF. The variable domain in full, completed from reference TRBV5-1 and TRBJ2-3, reads KAGVTQTPRYLIKTRGQQVTLSCSPISGHRSVSWYQQTPGQGLQFLFEYFSETQRNKGNFPGRFSGRQFSNSRSEMNVSTLELGDSALYLCASSSGIDSSTDTQYFGPGTRLTVL.

The chain carries TRBV6-5 and TRBJ1-1, with a tentative D call TRBD1 (5 bases). The CDR3 loop spans 14 amino acids. Trimming took off 8 bases at V and 0 bases at J, with 13 bases between the two ends. From germline, CDR1 is MNHEY and CDR2 SVGAGI. In DNA form, the CDR3 reads TGTGCCAGCTCGGCGGGGCACCTGAACACTGAAGCTTTCTTT. This sequence encodes CASSAGHLNTEAFF.

J is TRBJ2-7 and V is TRBV13; 8 bases map to TRBD1. V shed 5 bases and J 3 bases; nucleotides not matched to a gene: 3. This CDR3 spans 13 amino acids. The germline CDR1 and CDR2 sequences are PRHDT and FYEKMQ (reference sequence). CDR3 loop: CASSLDRGYEQYF. CDR3 bases: TGTGCCAGCAGCCTAGACAGGGGCTACGAGCAGTACTTC.

The chain recombines TRBV5-5 with TRBJ2-7, with a weak D call TRBD1 (6 bases). The CDR3 has 13 amino acids. Germline CDR1 reads SGHKS; CDR2 reads YYEKEE (reference sequence). The germline V and J ends were trimmed by 4 bases and 3 bases, with 11 bases remaining between them. The CDR3: CASSHVGHYEQYF. CDR3 sequence (DNA): TGTGCCAGCAGCCACGTGGGACACTACGAGCAGTACTTC.

This clone showed up just once. V usage is TRBV5-4 and J usage is TRBJ2-7; possibly TRBD1 for D (6 bases). Germline lookup yields CDR1 SGHNT and CDR2 YYREEE (reference sequence). This CDR3 contains 13 residues. Deletions cut 2 bases from V and 6 bases from J, with 12 bases between. The CDR3 DNA reads TGTGCCAGCAGCTTAGGACAGTCCACCGAGCAGTACTTC. This gives the protein CASSLGQSTEQYF.

The rearrangement uses TRBV4-1 and TRBJ1-6; perhaps TRBD1 as D (6 bases). This CDR3 has 16 amino acids. Trimming took off 0 bases at V and 10 bases at J, with 16 bases between the two ends. Germline CDR1 is MGHRA and CDR2 is YSYEKL. CDR3 nucleotide sequence: TGCGCCAGCAGCCAAGATGGGGGGGCAGGCTGGTCACCCCTCCACTTT. Protein sequence: CASSQDGGAGWSPLHF.

The chain couples TRBV7-2 to TRBJ1-1, with 8 bases matching TRBD1. Germline CDR1 reads SGHTA; CDR2 reads FQGNSA. With 2 bases clipped from V and 0 bases from J, the junction kept 5 bases outside the gene matches. There are 16 residues in the CDR3. The CDR3 is CASSLIPGGVNTEAFF. In nucleotides, the CDR3 is TGTGCCAGCAGCTTAATTCCAGGGGGCGTGAACACTGAAGCTTTCTTT. Full variable domain (missing parts from reference TRBV7-2 and TRBJ1-1): GAGVSQSPSNKVTEKGKDVELRCDPISGHTALYWYRQSLGQGLEFLIYFQGNSAPDKSGLPSDRFSAERTGGSVSTLTIQRTQQEDSAVYLCASSLIPGGVNTEAFFGQGTRLTVV.

This rearrangement joins TRBV5-1 to TRBJ1-3, with D unresolved. V lost 2 bases, J lost 1 base, and 10 bases lay in between. The CDR3 sequence is 15 residues long. Per germline, CDR1 SGHRS and CDR2 YFSETQ. CDR3 bases: TGCGCCAGCAGCTTAGAGGGTTTTTCTGGAAACACCATATATTTT. This codes for CASSLEGFSGNTIYF.